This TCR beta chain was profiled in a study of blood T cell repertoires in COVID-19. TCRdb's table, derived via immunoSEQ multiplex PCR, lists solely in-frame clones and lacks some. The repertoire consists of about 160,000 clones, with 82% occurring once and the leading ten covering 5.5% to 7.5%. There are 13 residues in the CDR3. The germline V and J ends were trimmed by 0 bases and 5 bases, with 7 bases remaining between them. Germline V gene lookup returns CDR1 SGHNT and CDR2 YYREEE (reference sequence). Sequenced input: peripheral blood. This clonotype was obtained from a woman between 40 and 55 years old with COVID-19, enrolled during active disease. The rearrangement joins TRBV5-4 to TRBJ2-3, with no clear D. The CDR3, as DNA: TGTGCCAGCAGCTTGGCCAGAGGAGATACGCAGTATTTT. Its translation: CASSLARGDTQYF. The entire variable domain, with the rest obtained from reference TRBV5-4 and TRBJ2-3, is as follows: ETGVTQSPTHLIKTRGQQVTLRCSSQSGHNTVSWYQQALGQGPQFIFQYYREEENGRGNFPPRFSGLQFPNYSSELNVNALELDDSALYLCASSLARGDTQYFGPGTRLTVL.